One and the same sample provided the 18 T cell receptor beta chains below, sequenced in a study of cytomegalovirus exposure and HLA in healthy donors. In the PCR, 60 Vbeta and 13 Jbeta primers were used. The repertoire was sequenced with immunoSEQ multiplex PCR; TCRdb's copy has only in-frame clones and lacks some. In the table there are 85,000 to 130,000 clones, 60% to 80% of which are singletons. Sequencing input: PBMCs. The receptor source for this set is a man aged 40-55 years in good health and CMV-seronegative.

This rearrangement joins TRBV7-5 to TRBJ2-3; the DNA was not used to check the table's D call, TRBD2. TRBV7-5 is a recognized pseudogene. The CDR3 sequence is 19 residues long. The CDR3 protein is CVRSLAGPSGGDSTDTQYF. CDR3 sequence (DNA): TGTGTCAGAAGCTTAGCGGGTCCTAGCGGGGGGGATAGCACAGATACGCAGTATTTT.

The chain has TRBV5-8 and TRBJ2-7; 9 bases are shared with TRBD1. Germline V lookup: CDR1 SGHTS, CDR2 YDEGEE. The CDR3 sequence is 13 residues long. J was trimmed by 4 bases and V by 5 bases; bases with no gene match: 4. CDR3 amino acids: CASRAGTGYEQYF. Written as DNA, the CDR3 is TGTGCCAGCAGGGCCGGGACAGGGTACGAGCAGTACTTC.

V gene TRBV27 combines with J gene TRBJ1-6; TRBD1 matches at 7 bases. Unmatched junction bases numbered 5, after V lost 6 bases and J lost 6 bases. CDR3 length equals 14 residues. Germline V lookup: CDR1 MNHEY, CDR2 SMNVEV (reference sequence). The DNA of the CDR3 is TGTGCCAGCAGCCTCCGACAGGGTAATTCACCCCTCCACTTT. Translating gives CASSLRQGNSPLHF.

The rearrangement uses TRBV5-1 and TRBJ2-3; 8 positions agree with TRBD2. Trimming at V came to 1 base and at J to 2 bases, leaving 3 bases not matched to a gene. Germline CDR1 is SGHRS and CDR2 is YFSETQ. The CDR3 spans 15 residues. The CDR3 sequence is CASSLTSGNTDTQYF. The CDR3 DNA sequence: TGCGCCAGCAGCTTGACTAGCGGAAACACAGATACGCAGTATTTT.

The V gene is TRBV6-1, the J gene TRBJ2-5, with 8 nucleotides matching TRBD1. This CDR3 has 19 amino acids. The trim removed 4 bases at V and 2 bases at J, leaving 18 bases unmatched. Germline V gives CDR1 MNHNS, CDR2 SASEGT. The CDR3, as DNA: TGTGCCAGCAGTGTCGGCAGGGGGCTCCTTCGGGGTGAACAAGAGACCCAGTACTTC. Its translation: CASSVGRGLLRGEQETQYF.

This clone appeared a single time. V usage is TRBV4-1 and J usage is TRBJ1-4; D unresolved. Germline loops: CDR1 MGHRA, CDR2 YSYEKL. Between the trimmed V and J ends, which lost 3 bases and 6 bases, there was a span of 11 bases. The CDR3 consists of 14 residues. CDR3 in DNA: TGCGCCAGCAGCCACGACAACGGGGATGAAAAACTGTTTTTT. As protein: CASSHDNGDEKLFF.

V usage is TRBV19 and J usage is TRBJ2-4; TRBD2 aligns across 9 bases. The germline V gene encodes CDR1 LNHDA and CDR2 SQIVND (reference sequence). J was trimmed by 4 bases and V by 3 bases; bases with no gene match: 1. This CDR3 region has 14 residues. CDR3 in amino acids: CASSMTSGKNIQYF. DNA of the CDR3: TGTGCCAGTAGTATGACTAGCGGTAAAAACATTCAGTACTTC.

The rearrangement links TRBV5-6 to TRBJ2-7, with 9 bases aligning to TRBD1. In germline, CDR1 is SGHDT, CDR2 YYEEEE. The CDR3 spans 16 residues. V shed 1 base and J 4 bases; nucleotides not matched to a gene: 9. CDR3 bases: TGTGCCAGCAGCTTGTGGAAGGGACAGGGTCTATACGAGCAGTACTTC. It is translated as CASSLWKGQGLYEQYF.

The V call is TRBV7-9, the J call TRBJ2-7; 7 nucleotides line up with TRBD2. After removal of 5 bases from V and 4 bases from J, the junction contained 5 bases not matched to a gene. Germline CDR1 is SEHNR and CDR2 is FQNEAQ (reference sequence). This CDR3 is 13 amino acids long. The CDR3 bases are TGTGCCAGCAGCATTGGGACTAATTACGAGCAGTACTTC. The encoded protein is CASSIGTNYEQYF.

This clone is a singleton in its sample. The chain employs TRBV11-1 and TRBJ1-1; D perhaps matches TRBD1 (6 bases). Trimming pared 3 bases from V and 6 bases from J, leaving 14 bases between. Germline V lookup: CDR1 SGHAT, CDR2 FQDESV (reference sequence). This CDR3 comprises 14 residues. CDR3 sequence reads: CASSFDGRTAEAFF. CDR3 in DNA: TGTGCCAGCAGCTTCGACGGACGGACAGCTGAAGCTTTCTTT.

The chain uses TRBV7-9 and TRBJ1-2; 9 bases align to TRBD1. The V and J ends lost 3 bases and 2 bases, in that order; junction bases with no gene match: 1. The V gene's germline CDR1 is SEHNR and CDR2 FQNEAQ (reference sequence). The CDR3 spans 14 residues. The CDR3 reads CASSFGQGNYGYTF. The CDR3, as DNA: TGTGCCAGCAGCTTTGGACAGGGGAACTATGGCTACACCTTC.

V is TRBV19 and J is TRBJ2-3; TRBD2 matches at 7 bases. This CDR3 is built from 15 residues. The J segment lost 0 bases and the V segment lost 3 bases, leaving 3 bases of the junction unmatched. Germline CDR1 and CDR2: LNHDA and SQIVND (reference sequence). CDR3 in DNA: TGTGCCAGTAGTATTCTCGGGGGGAGCACAGATACGCAGTATTTT. Protein: CASSILGGSTDTQYF.

CDR3 sequence reads: CASSEGQGAGRSYEQYF. DNA of the CDR3: TGCGCCAGCAGTGAAGGACAAGGAGCCGGACGGTCCTACGAGCAGTACTTC. The chain employs TRBV10-1 and TRBJ2-7, with D tentatively TRBD1 (5 bases). The CDR3 is 17 residues long. In germline, CDR1 is WNHNN, CDR2 SYGVQD (reference sequence). V was trimmed by 3 bases and J by 1 base, leaving 19 bases between them.

The chain combines TRBV6-1 with TRBJ2-3, with D possibly TRBD2 on 7 matching bases. The CDR3 is 16 amino acids. Trimming shortened V by 2 bases and J by 2 bases, and 14 bases separated the two germline ends. CDR1 is MNHNS and CDR2 is SASEGT in the germline V gene. CDR3 in DNA: TGTGCCAGCAGTGAACAGTTGGGGGGGCCCACAGATACGCAGTATTTT. Residues: CASSEQLGGPTDTQYF.

The chain carries TRBV5-1 and TRBJ2-7; D is perhaps TRBD2 (5 bases). Germline V lookup: CDR1 SGHRS, CDR2 YFSETQ. The length of the CDR3 is 13 residues. V lost 0 bases and J 1 base, leaving 5 bases between the germline ends. CDR3 region: CASSLAGSYEQYF. In DNA form, the CDR3 reads TGCGCCAGCAGCTTGGCGGGGTCCTACGAGCAGTACTTC.

This chain links TRBV7-9 with TRBJ1-2; a possible D gene is TRBD1 (5 bases). This CDR3 contains 13 residues. Looked up from germline, CDR1 is SEHNR and CDR2 is FQNEAQ (reference sequence). Deletions cut 1 base from V and 7 bases from J, with 10 bases between. The CDR3 nucleotides read TGTGCCAGCAGCTTAGAAGGGGTGGCTGGCTACACCTTC. Protein sequence: CASSLEGVAGYTF.

A word on this clone: One junction end disagrees with the germline gene, perhaps due to a read error. The chain combines TRBV10-3 with TRBJ2-6; TRBD1 matches at 7 bases. Germline-derived CDR1 and CDR2 are ENHRY and SYGVKD. CDR3 length equals 15 residues. CDR3 sequence reads: CASSEQGAGANVLTF. CDR3 coding DNA: TGTGCCAGCAGTGAGCAGGGGGCTGGGGCCAACGTCCTGACTTTC.

V and J are TRBV5-1 and TRBJ2-3, with a possible D match to TRBD1 (8 bases). Trimming removed 5 bases from V and 3 bases from J, with 22 bases in between. The CDR3 is 17 amino acids. Germline V gene sequence: CDR1 SGHRS, CDR2 YFSETQ. Here the CDR3 reads CASRMGRGQGGTDTQYF. The CDR3 coding sequence is TGCGCCAGCAGGATGGGGCGCGGACAGGGAGGGACAGATACGCAGTATTTT.